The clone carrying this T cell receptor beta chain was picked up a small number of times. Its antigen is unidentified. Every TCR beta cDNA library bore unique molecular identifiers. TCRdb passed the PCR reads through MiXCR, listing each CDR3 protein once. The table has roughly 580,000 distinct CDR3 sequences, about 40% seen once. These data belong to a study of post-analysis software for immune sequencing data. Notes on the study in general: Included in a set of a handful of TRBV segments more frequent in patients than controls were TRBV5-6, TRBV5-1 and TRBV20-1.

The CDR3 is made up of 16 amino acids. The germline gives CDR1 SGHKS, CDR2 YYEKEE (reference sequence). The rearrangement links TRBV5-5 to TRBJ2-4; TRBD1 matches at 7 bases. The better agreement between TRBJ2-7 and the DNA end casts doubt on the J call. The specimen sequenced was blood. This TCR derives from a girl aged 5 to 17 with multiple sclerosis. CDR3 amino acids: CASSLAKRGRSYEQYF. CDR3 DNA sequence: TGTGCCAGCAGCTTGGCCAAGAGGGGGCGGTCCTACGAGCAGTACTTC.